This T cell receptor (beta chain) was recovered during a study of T cell changes during pregnancy in multiple sclerosis. Only in-frame clones appear in the TCRdb table, and some are missing; sequencing was by immunoSEQ multiplex PCR. This sample yields about 20,000 clones, of which nearly 90% are seen a single time; approximately 7.5% belongs to the top ten. Trimming left V 4 bases short and J 4 bases short, with 16 bases between. CDR1 is LNHDA and CDR2 is SQIVND in the germline V gene (reference sequence). The CDR3 spans 15 residues. The J gene is TRBJ1-1, the V gene TRBV19; D might be TRBD1 (5 bases). The sample in question was CD8+ T cells from peripheral blood mononuclear cells, obtained in the second trimester of pregnancy. This sequence originates from a female donor in good health, enrolled as a control in a pregnancy study. In nucleotides, the CDR3 is TGTGCCAGTAGTACGAGACAGTATAAACCCACTGAAGCTTTCTTT. Its translation: CASSTRQYKPTEAFF.